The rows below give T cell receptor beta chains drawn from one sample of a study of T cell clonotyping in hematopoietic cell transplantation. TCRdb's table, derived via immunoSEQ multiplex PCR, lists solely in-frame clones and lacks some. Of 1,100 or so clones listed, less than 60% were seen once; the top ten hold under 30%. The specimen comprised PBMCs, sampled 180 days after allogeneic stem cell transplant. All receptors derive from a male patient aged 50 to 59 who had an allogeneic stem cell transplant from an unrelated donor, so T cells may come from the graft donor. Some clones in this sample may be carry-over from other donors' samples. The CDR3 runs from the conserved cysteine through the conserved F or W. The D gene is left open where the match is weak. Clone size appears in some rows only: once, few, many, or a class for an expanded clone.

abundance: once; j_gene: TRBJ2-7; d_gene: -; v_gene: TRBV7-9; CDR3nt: TGTGCCAGCAGCCCTTCGGGGGGACAATCTTACGAGCAGTACTTC; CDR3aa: CASSPSGGQSYEQYF
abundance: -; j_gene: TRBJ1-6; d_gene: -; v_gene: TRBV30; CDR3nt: TGTGCCTGGAGTGACCATAATTCACCCCTCCACTTT; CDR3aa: CAWSDHNSPLHF
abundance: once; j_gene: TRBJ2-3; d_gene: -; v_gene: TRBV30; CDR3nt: TGTGCCTGGAGACACGAGCCGGACTCAGAAAACACAGATACGCAGTATTTT; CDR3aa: CAWRHEPDSENTDTQYF
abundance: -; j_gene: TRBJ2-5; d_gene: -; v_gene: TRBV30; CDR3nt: TGTGCCTGGACCGCCGGCGCCTGGGAGACCCAGTACTTC; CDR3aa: CAWTAGAWETQYF
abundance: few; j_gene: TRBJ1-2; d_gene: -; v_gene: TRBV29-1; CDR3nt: TGCAGCGTTGGGGACCACACCTTC; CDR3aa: CSVGDHTF
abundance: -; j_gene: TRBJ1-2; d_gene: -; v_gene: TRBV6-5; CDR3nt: TGTGCCAGCAGTCCTCACGACTGGGGGGACTACACCTTC; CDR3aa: CASSPHDWGDYTF
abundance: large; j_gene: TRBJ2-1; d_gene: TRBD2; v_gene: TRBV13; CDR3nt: TGTGCCAGCAGCGACCTAGCGGGTATGCTCGGTCGGCAGTTCTTC; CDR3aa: CASSDLAGMLGRQFF
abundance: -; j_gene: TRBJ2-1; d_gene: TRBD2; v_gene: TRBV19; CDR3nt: TGTGCCAGTAGTATAGGGCGGACTAGCGGGGATACGGTCCCCTACAATGAGCAGTTCTTC; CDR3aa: CASSIGRTSGDTVPYNEQFF
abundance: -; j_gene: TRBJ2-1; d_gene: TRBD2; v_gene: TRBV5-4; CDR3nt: TGTGCCAGCAGCACGCATAGCGGGAGAGGCAATGAGCAGTTCTTC; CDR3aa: CASSTHSGRGNEQFF
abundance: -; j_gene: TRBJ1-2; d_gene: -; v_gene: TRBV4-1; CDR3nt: TGCGCCAGCAGCCAATGGGGGGGCACTAACTATGGCTACACCTTC; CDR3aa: CASSQWGGTNYGYTF
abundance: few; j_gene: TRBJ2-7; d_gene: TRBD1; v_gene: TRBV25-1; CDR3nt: TGTGCCAGCAGTGGGACAGGGTACGAGCAGTACTTC; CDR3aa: CASSGTGYEQYF
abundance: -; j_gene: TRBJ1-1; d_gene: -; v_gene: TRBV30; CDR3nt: TGTGCCATCGAACGGAACACTGAAGCTTTCTTT; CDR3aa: CAIERNTEAFF
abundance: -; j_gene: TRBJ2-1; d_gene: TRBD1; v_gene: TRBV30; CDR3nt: TGTGCCTGGACCTTAGGGGGCCATGAGCAGTTCTTC; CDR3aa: CAWTLGGHEQFF
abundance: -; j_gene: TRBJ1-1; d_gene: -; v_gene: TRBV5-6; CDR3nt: TGTGCCAGCAGCTTAACACGAGATGATGCTTTCTTT; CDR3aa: CASSLTRDDAFF
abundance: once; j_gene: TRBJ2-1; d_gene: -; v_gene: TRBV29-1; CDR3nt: TGCAGCGTTGTCTCGCCCTACAATGAGCAGTTCTTC; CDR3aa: CSVVSPYNEQFF
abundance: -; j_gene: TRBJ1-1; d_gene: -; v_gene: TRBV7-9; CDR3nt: TGTGCCAGCAGCTTAGTTGGGGAGGGGGACACTGAAGCTTTCTTT; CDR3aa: CASSLVGEGDTEAFF
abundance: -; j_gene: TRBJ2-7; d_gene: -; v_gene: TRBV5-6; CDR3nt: TGTGCCAGCAGCTTGGGGGACGAGCAGTACTTC; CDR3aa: CASSLGDEQYF
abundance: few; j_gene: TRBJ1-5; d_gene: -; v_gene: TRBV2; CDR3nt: TGTGCCAGCAGTACCGGACTCCTCAGGGTGAGAGGCAATCAGCCCCAGCATTTT; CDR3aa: CASSTGLLRVRGNQPQHF
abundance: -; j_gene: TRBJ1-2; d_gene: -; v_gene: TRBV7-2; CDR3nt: TGTGCCAGCAGCGTTGGCCCCCTAGGGGGCTACACCTTC; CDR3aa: CASSVGPLGGYTF
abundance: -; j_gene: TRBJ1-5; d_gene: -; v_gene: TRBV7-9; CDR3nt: TGTGCCAGCAGCTTTAGCCGGCCAGGGGTTCAGCCCCAGCATTTT; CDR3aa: CASSFSRPGVQPQHF
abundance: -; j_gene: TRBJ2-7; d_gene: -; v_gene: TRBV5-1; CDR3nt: TGCGCCAGCAGCTTTATAGGGTCATCCTACGAGCAGTACTTC; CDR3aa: CASSFIGSSYEQYF
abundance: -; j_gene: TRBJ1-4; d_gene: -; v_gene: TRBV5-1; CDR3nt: TGCGCCAGCAGCTTCAGCCGCGGACGTGAAAAACTGTTTTTT; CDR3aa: CASSFSRGREKLFF
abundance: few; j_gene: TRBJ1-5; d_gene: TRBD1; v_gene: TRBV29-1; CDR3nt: TGCAGCGTGGGGACAGGAAATCAGCCCCAGCATTTT; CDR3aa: CSVGTGNQPQHF
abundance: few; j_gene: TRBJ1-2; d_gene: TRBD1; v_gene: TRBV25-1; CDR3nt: TGTGCCAGCAGTGCCTCGACAGGGATGAACTATGGCTACACCTTC; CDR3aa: CASSASTGMNYGYTF
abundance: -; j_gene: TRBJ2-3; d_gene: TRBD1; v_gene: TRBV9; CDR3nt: TGTGCCAGCAGCGCAAGACAGGGGGCTACAGATACGCAGTATTTT; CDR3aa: CASSARQGATDTQYF
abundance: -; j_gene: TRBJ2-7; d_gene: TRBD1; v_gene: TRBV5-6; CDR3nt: TGTGCCAGCAGCCTGGCGGCAGGGGGCGCGATAACTGGGGAGCAGTACTTC; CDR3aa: CASSLAAGGAITGEQYF
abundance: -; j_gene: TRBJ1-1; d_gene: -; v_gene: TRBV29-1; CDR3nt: TGCAGCGACCTGGACGGACCGAACACTGAAGCTTTCTTT; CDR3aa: CSDLDGPNTEAFF
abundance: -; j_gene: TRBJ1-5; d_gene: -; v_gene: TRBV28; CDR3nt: TGTGCCAGCAGTTCCCCGAACGGGCCCCAAAGGTTCCATTTT; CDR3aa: CASSSPNGPQRFHF
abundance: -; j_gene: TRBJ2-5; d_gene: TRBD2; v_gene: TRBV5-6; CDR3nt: TGTGCCAGCAGCTTGAATAGCGGGAGGCCGCAAGAGACCCAGTACTTC; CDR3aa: CASSLNSGRPQETQYF
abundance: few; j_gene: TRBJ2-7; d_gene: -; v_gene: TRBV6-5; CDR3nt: TGTGCCAGCAGAGGACCGGCGCTGGGGGAGCAGTACTTC; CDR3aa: CASRGPALGEQYF
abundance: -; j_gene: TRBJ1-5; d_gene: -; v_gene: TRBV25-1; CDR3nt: TGTGCCAGCAGTGAGTCTGGGAGCAATCAGCCCCAGCATTTT; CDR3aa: CASSESGSNQPQHF
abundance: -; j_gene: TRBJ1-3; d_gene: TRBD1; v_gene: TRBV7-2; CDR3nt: TGTGCCAGCAGCTCAGACAGGGTCTCTGGAAACACCATATATTTT; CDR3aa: CASSSDRVSGNTIYF
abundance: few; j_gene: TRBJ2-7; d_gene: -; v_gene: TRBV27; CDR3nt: TGTGCCAGCAGTGAGCGGATCACCTACGAGCAGTACTTC; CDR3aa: CASSERITYEQYF
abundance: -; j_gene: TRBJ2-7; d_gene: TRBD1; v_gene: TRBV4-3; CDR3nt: TGCGCCAGCAAGCAATATTCCGGGACAGGTGCCTACGAGCAGTACTTC; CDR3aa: CASKQYSGTGAYEQYF
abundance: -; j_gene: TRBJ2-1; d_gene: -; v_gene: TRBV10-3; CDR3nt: TGTGCCATGCGGGACTCCTCCGGCAATGAGCAGTTCTTC; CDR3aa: CAMRDSSGNEQFF
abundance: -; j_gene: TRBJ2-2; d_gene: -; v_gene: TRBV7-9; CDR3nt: TGTGCCAGCAGCTTACTGACACCCGGGGAGCTGTTTTTT; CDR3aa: CASSLLTPGELFF
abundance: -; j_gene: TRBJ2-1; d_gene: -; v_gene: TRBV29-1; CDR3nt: TGCAGCGTTTATGCCTTGGGGAATGAGCAGTTCTTC; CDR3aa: CSVYALGNEQFF
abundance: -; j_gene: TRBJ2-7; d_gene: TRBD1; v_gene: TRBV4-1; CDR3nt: TGCGCCAGCAGTAGGGGGCAGGGCCTTTACGAGCAGTACTTC; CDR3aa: CASSRGQGLYEQYF